These 5 T cell receptor beta chains were sequenced from one sample in a study of shared clonotypes between healthy human individuals (dated by TCRdb to the early 2020s). The protocol used for the library was the immunoSEQ multiplex PCR assay. Here the immuneACCESS table is served through TCRdb, limited to in-frame sequences with V and J called. Missing clones are a known gap in these copies; in checked studies unresolved V genes cover under half, and the rest lacks a known reason. The sample profile shows around 2,000,000 clones; roughly 94% of them were found once. The ten largest clones capture roughly 0.13% of the sample. The sequenced sample was naive CD4+ T cells sorted from blood. The cell subset or site label for this specimen denotes: CD45RA+ positively selected. The receptor set was obtained from a man aged 18 to 30 in good health.

V and J are TRBV4-1 and TRBJ2-6, with D perhaps assigned TRBD1 or TRBD2 (6 bases each). The CDR3 spans 16 residues. V lost 3 bases to trimming and J lost 4 bases, with 13 bases between them. Germline-derived CDR1 and CDR2 are MGHRA and YSYEKL. The CDR3 protein is CASSHDRGDGANVLTF. As DNA, the CDR3 is TGCGCCAGCAGCCATGATAGGGGGGACGGGGCCAACGTCCTGACTTTC.

This clone has just one count. The chain links TRBV19 to TRBJ1-1; TRBD1 is a possible D gene (5 bases). CDR1 and CDR2 from the germline V gene are LNHDA and SQIVND (reference sequence). V lost 5 bases, J lost 1 base, and 20 bases lay in between. The CDR3 is 17 amino acids. CDR3 region: CASSSHREGFWNTEAFF. The DNA of the CDR3 is TGTGCCAGTAGTTCTCATAGAGAGGGGTTTTGGAACACTGAAGCTTTCTTT.

This chain uses TRBV2 with TRBJ1-1; possibly TRBD1 for D (5 bases). CDR1 is SNHLY, CDR2 FYNNEI, per germline. CDR3 length: 11 amino acids. Trimming cost V 6 bases and J 6 bases, with 8 bases left between them. This CDR3 reads CASSPGAEAFF. The CDR3 DNA reads as TGTGCCAGCAGCCCGGGGGCTGAAGCTTTCTTT.

The chain combines TRBV6-5 with TRBJ1-5; D is ambiguous. Germline CDR1 reads MNHEY; CDR2 reads SVGAGI. Trimming pared 6 bases from V and 11 bases from J, leaving 17 bases between. This CDR3 has 13 residues. CDR3 residues: CASSPTVNWAQHF. The CDR3 nucleotides are TGTGCCAGCAGCCCTACAGTGAACTGGGCCCAGCATTTT.

The V call is TRBV5-1, the J call TRBJ2-1; 14 bases align to TRBD2. CDR3 length: 16 amino acids. V trimming: 2 bases; J trimming: 5 bases; junction bases outside the gene matches: 3. Germline loops: CDR1 SGHRS, CDR2 YFSETQ. CDR3 amino acids: CASSFLGLAGDNEQFF. In nucleotides, the CDR3 is TGCGCCAGCAGCTTCCTGGGACTAGCGGGAGACAATGAGCAGTTCTTC.